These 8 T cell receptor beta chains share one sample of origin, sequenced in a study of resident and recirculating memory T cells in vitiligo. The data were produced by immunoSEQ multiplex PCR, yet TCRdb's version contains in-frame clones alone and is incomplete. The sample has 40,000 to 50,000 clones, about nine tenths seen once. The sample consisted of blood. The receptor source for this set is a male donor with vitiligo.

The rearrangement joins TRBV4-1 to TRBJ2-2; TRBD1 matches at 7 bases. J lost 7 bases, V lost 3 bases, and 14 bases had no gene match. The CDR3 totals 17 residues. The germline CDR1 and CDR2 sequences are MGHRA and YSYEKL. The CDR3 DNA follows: TGCGCCAGCAGCCACACTATAGGGACAGCTGCGGGCGGGGAGCTGTTTTTT. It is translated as CASSHTIGTAAGGELFF.

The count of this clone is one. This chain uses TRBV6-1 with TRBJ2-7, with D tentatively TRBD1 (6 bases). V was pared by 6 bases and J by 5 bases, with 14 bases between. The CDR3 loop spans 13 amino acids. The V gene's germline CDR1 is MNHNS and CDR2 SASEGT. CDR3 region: CASRPQGLDEQYF. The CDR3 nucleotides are TGTGCCAGCAGACCTCAGGGGCTGGACGAGCAGTACTTC.

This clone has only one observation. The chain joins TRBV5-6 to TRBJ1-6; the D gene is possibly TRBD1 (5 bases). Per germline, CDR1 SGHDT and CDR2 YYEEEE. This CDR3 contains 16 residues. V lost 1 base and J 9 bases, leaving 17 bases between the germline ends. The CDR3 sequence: CASSLMGGASGSPLHF. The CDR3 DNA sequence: TGTGCCAGCAGCTTGATGGGAGGGGCGTCCGGTTCACCCCTCCACTTT.

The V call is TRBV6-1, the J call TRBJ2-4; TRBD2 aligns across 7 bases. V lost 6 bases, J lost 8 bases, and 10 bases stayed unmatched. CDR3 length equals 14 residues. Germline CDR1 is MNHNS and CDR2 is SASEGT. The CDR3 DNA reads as TGTGCCAGCAGCGGTGCCCAGGGAGGGGACATTCAGTACTTC. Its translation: CASSGAQGGDIQYF.

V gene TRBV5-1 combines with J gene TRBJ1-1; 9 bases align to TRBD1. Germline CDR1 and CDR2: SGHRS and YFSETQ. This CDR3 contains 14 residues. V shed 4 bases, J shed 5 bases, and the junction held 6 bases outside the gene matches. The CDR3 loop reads CASSAGQGRTEAFF. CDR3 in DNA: TGCGCCAGCAGCGCGGGACAGGGAAGGACTGAAGCTTTCTTT.

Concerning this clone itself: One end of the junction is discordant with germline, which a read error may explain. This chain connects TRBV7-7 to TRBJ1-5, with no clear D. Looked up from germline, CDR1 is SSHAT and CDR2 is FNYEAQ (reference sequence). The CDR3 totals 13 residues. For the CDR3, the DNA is TGTGCTAGCAGCTTAGGGCGGGATCAGCCCCAGCATTTT. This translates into CASSLGRDQPQHF. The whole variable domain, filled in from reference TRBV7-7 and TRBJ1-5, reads GAGVSQSPRYKVTKRGQDVTLRCDPISSHATLYWYQQALGQGPEFLTYFNYEAQPDKSGLPSDRFSAERPEGSISTLTIQRTEQRDSAMYRCASSLGRDQPQHFGDGTRLSIL.

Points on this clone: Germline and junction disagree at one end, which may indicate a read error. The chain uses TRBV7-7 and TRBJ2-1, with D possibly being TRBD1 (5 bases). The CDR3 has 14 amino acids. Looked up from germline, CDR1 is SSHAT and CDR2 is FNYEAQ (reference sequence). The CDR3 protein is CASSRLQDANEQFF. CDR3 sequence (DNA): TGTGCTAGCAGCCGTCTACAGGATGCAAATGAGCAGTTCTTC.

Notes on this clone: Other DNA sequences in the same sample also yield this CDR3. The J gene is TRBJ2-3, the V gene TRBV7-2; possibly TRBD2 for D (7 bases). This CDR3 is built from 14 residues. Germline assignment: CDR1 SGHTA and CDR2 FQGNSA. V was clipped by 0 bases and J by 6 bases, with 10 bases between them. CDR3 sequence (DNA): TGTGCCAGCAGCTTAGCGGGGGGGCGGGATACGCAGTATTTT. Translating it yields CASSLAGGRDTQYF.